This T cell receptor beta chain was sequenced during a study of cytomegalovirus exposure and HLA in healthy donors (dated by TCRdb to 2016 to 2017). In terms of the full investigation: In an earlier analysis of around 540 of the donors, 276 Gb of sequence data and 100 million or so unique TCR beta sequences from 180 million or so T cells were reported. Approximately 300 gigabases of sequencing data and approximately 85 million unique TCR sequences were included in an early release covering under 650 HLA-typed donors. Among the roughly 410 genotyped donors, approximately 81% belonged to the genetic ancestry cluster associated with self-reported Caucasian donors. The study aimed to test whether cataloging public T cell receptors could reveal signatures of past pathogen exposure. The T cell repertoires of 666 subjects were profiled by immunosequencing and related to cytomegalovirus serostatus. Besides the first cohort of roughly 660 subjects, a separate validation cohort made up of some 110 different subjects was used. To predict cytomegalovirus infection status, the study combined high-throughput TCR immunosequencing, statistical association of individual TCRs with disease status, and machine learning. A later analysis re-examined previously published TCR beta repertoires from around 670 donors and added high-resolution HLA genotyping to investigate patterns of TCR occurrence. In the later analysis, no new phenotypic data were used to find candidate immune exposures; instead, reliance was placed on TCR beta sequences and their occurrence across donors. To decide whether each TCR beta V gene segment behaved as functional or pseudogenic, an earlier analysis of some 580 of the donors relied on high-throughput TCR beta sequencing. Donor age, sex, ethnicity and CMV serostatus were collected together with the repertoire data. In a later genetic analysis, genome-wide SNP genotypes for about three fifths of the roughly 670 donors were used, and that subset was treated as a discovery cohort. All discovery cohort repertoires had been generated on a single sequencing platform. HLA typing included class I and class II loci at four-digit resolution. Typing coverage varied by locus: roughly 620-640 donors for A, B, C, DRB1 and DQB1; under 550 for DQA1; over 600 for DPA1; fewer than 480 for DPB1. Because of strong linkage in the cohort, roughly five DR-DQ haplotypes were treated as single units for association and clustering. Among about 410 genotyped donors of the cohort, an average of around 240,000 unique TCR beta nucleotide sequences was sequenced per donor, of which about 19% were non-productive. The study at large found these results: The study listed 164 TCR beta chains as associated with cytomegalovirus. Correlated functional status among segregating V segments might be attributable to linkage disequilibrium, but an unknown experimental factor could not be ruled out. In an earlier analysis of approximately 590 of the donors, most TCR beta V segments appeared in productive rearrangements about 87% or about 30% of the time, broadly matching IMGT annotations. Immune exposure information for the cohort was limited to CMV serostatus. Assigning TCR associations to individual alleles was difficult when HLA alleles, especially DR and DQ, strongly co-occurred. According to the authors, the approach could potentially be generalized to other disease states and immunological phenotypes. In a later analysis, several top co-occurrence clusters were reported to appear linked to parvovirus B19, influenza, CMV and Epstein-Barr virus. Roughly uniform sequencing depth across donors was assumed in presence/absence analyses, although this assumption may not hold. A later genetic analysis reported fewer N-insertions in productive TCRs among donors in an Asian-associated ancestry cluster than the roughly 700-donor mean. In a later analysis, around 15,000 TCR beta sequences were associated with specific HLA alleles at a false discovery rate of 0.05. Because counts were too low, fewer than 20 rarely observed V segments, including chromosome 9 orphons, were excluded from the earlier analysis of around 640 of the donors. The classifier was reported to diagnose cytomegalovirus status with high specificity and sensitivity in both the original and validation cohorts. HLA typing was unavailable for some donors at each locus, so association tests used only the typed subset. A later genetic analysis associated a missense DCLRE1C variant with V-gene and J-gene trimming of TCR beta chains, and an independent cohort replicated the association. A cluster of highly shared sequence variants was judged likely to be a technical artifact of the sequencing pipeline. Only TCR beta chains were sequenced in this cohort, and the absence of alpha or paired-chain data limited detectable features. A further reported finding was that TCR beta sequences accurately predicted the HLA-A and HLA-B alleles for most subjects in the first cohort. The 87-base-pair reads could not distinguish some IMGT-functional V segments, including TRBV6-2 and TRBV6-3, so those segments were excluded. While some public TCRs were present in many individuals, most TCR sequences turned up only very rarely across donors. A later analysis found that HLA-associated TCR beta chains were more clonally expanded and had lower generation probabilities than equally common non-associated chains. In a later analysis, most CMV-associated TCR beta chains were found to appear HLA-restricted, with HLA associations seemingly driven largely by CMV exposure. A later analysis found that TCR association rates varied across HLA loci, with DRB1 alleles showing the most associated TCRs and HLA-C alleles the fewest. In vitro tests confirmed that a few of the cytomegalovirus-associated TCR beta chains recognize cytomegalovirus antigens.

The CDR3 spans 16 residues, from the cysteine through the phenylalanine. Kept here is only the CDR3 DNA, which spans 48 bases and is read in frame from base 1. As encoded in the germline V gene (reference sequence), CDR1 is LNHDA while CDR2 is SQIVND. The germline ends are 18 bases apart after V is trimmed by 6 bases and J by 1 base. With respect to this clone: The antigen this receptor binds is unknown. No much larger clone exists at a distance of one base, and base qualities are not known.

The cohort comprised 710 or so healthy bone marrow donors. Cohort members were all nominally healthy when sampled, although unrecorded immune exposures were likely present. The donor was CMV seronegative and was included in the group of a few hundred seronegative cohort members. Each donor provided a peripheral blood sample, and peripheral blood mononuclear cells were used for TCR beta sequencing. The Qiagen DNeasy Blood Extraction Kit was used to extract genomic DNA from the blood cell samples. The library was made by the immunoSEQ multiplex PCR assay. The multiplex PCR relied on a mix of 60 forward primers for TCR Vbeta segments and 13 reverse primers for TCR Jbeta segments. A multiplex PCR assay on genomic DNA amplified the CDR3 region of rearranged TCR beta genes. The Illumina HiSeq System was used to sequence the amplified TCR beta libraries as 87-base-pair reads. In the original analysis: Across the roughly 670 repertoires, a later analysis counted approximately 83 million unique TCR beta chains, around 11 million of which were shared by at least two donors. To remove PCR and sequencing errors, raw reads were error-corrected and collapsed into unique sequences using a nearest-neighbor algorithm that merged closely related sequences. To assign V, D and J gene segments, CDR3 sequences were aligned to IMGT reference sequences. For a sequence to be retained, a match of at least six nucleotides to both a V gene segment and a J gene segment was required. A rearrangement was called productive if the CDR3 had no stop codons and remained in frame with V and J, and every other rearrangement was called non-productive. Following IMGT convention, CDR3 was defined as the stretch from the second conserved V-encoded cysteine to the conserved J-encoded phenylalanine. The earlier analysis of some 550 of the donors excluded any sequence lacking an unambiguous match to a single V gene segment. In an earlier analysis of approximately 550 of the donors, V segments were called functional above 56.7% productive rearrangements and were called segregating when the between-donor standard deviation exceeded 5%. A statistical classification framework was developed to diagnose cytomegalovirus status using the catalog of TCR beta chain sequences. In a later analysis, TCR nucleotide sequences were compared against IMGT/GENE-DB human TR gene sequences so that V and J genes could be assigned. A later analysis assigned CDR3 sequences and most-parsimonious VDJ recombination scenarios with the TCRdist pipeline. In a later analysis, each TCR beta chain was defined by its CDR3 amino acid sequence together with its V-gene family, and reads lacking a unique V-gene family were excluded. To address suspected cross-contamination and a sequencing artifact, a later analysis removed over 500 highly shared, low-generation-probability nucleotide sequences. In a later analysis, a clonal expansion index for each public chain was calculated from normalized within-repertoire ranks of inferred template counts. In a later analysis, generation probabilities were computed using a VDJ recombination model fitted to out-of-frame rearrangements, and the results were checked against IGoR. In a later analysis, hypergeometric tests were used to score TCR-TCR, TCR-HLA and TCR-CMV co-occurrence, with a repertoire-size bias correction applied to TCR pairs. A later analysis estimated false discovery rates by permuting HLA or CMV assignments 20 times. A later analysis grouped co-occurring TCRs with DBSCAN, adding TCRdist sequence similarity when clustering within HLA-allele-positive subsets. For co-occurrence clustering, repertoires with fewer than 30,000 or more than 120,000 public chains were excluded, along with five or six repertoires with anomalous nucleotide sharing. Not all clones reach the TCRdb copy of this immuneACCESS table, which keeps in-frame sequences only. Checked studies attribute under half of the gap to unresolved V genes and leave the rest unexplained. V and J calls and clone size follow that table, whereas D and trimming were derived from the DNA. In all, the sample holds about 140,000 clones, and about 82% of those were seen once. The leading ten clones occupy about 3.7% of the sample.

This receptor was identified in a male donor in good health and CMV-seronegative. The specimen sequenced was PBMCs. Here the chain combines TRBV19 and TRBJ1-1; possibly the D gene is TRBD1, per 6 matching bases. The DNA sequence is TGTGCCAGTAGACCCAGCGTTTGGACAGAGAACACTGAAGCTTTCTTT. This sequence encodes CASRPSVWTENTEAFF.